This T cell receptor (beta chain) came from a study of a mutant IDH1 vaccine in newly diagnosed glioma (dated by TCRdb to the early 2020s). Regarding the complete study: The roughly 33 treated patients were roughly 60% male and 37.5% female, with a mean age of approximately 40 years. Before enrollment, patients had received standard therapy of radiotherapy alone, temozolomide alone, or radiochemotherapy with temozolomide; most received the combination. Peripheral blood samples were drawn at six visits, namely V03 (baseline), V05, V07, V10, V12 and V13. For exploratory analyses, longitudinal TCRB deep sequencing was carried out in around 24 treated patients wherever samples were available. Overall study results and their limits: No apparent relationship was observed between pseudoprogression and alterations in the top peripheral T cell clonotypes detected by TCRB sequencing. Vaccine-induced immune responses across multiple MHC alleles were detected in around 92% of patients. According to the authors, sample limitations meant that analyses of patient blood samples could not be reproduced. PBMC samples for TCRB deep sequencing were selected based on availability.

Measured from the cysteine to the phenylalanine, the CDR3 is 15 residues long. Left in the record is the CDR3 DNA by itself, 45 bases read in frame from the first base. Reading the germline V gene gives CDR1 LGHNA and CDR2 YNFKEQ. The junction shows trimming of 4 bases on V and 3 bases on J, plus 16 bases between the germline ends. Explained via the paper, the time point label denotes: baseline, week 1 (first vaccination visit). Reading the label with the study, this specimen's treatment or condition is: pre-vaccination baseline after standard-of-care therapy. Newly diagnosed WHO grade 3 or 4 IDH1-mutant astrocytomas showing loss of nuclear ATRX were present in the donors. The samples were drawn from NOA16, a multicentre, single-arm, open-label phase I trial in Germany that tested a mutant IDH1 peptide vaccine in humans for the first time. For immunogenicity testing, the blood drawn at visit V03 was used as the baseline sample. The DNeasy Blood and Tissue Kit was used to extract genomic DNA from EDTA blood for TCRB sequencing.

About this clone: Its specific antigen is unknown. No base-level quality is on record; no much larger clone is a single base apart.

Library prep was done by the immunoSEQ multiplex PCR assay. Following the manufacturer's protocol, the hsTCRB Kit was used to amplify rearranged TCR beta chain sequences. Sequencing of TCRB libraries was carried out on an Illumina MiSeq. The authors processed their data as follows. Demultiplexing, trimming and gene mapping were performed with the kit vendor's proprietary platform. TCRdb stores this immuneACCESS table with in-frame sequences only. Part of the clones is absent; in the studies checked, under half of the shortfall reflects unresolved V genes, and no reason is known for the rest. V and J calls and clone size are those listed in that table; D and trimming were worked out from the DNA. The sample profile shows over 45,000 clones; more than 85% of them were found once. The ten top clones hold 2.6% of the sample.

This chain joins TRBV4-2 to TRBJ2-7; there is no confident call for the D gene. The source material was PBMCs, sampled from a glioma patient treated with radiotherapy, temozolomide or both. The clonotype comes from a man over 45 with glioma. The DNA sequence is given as TGTGCCAGCAGCCTCTCCTCAATGGGCGACTACGAGCAGTACTTC. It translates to CASSLSSMGDYEQYF.